The 4 T cell receptor beta chains in this list originate from one sample, sequenced in a study of cytomegalovirus exposure and HLA in healthy donors. The PCR was carried out with 60 Vbeta primers and 13 Jbeta primers. TCRdb's table, derived via immunoSEQ multiplex PCR, lists solely in-frame clones and lacks some. The table shows 99,000 or so clones, with roughly 80% occurring only once. The sequencing sample was made of PBMCs. The receptors originated from a woman between 35 and 50 years old in good health and CMV-seropositive.

The genes are TRBV9 and TRBJ2-6; 8 bases line up with TRBD1. The ends lost 4 bases at V and 0 bases at J; junction bases unmatched: 12. CDR1 is SGDLS and CDR2 is YYNGEE in the germline V gene. There are 19 residues in the CDR3. The CDR3 region has the DNA TGTGCCAGCAGCTTACCGACAGGGGCGACTTACTCTGGGGCCAACGTCCTGACTTTC. Its translation is CASSLPTGATYSGANVLTF.

The chain has TRBV7-2 and TRBJ2-7; 12 bases are a match to TRBD1. The V and J ends lost 5 bases and 4 bases, in that order; junction bases with no gene match: 9. CDR3 length: 16 residues. In germline, CDR1 is SGHTA, CDR2 FQGNSA. In DNA form, the CDR3 reads TGTGCCAGCAGCCCGGGACAGGGGGCGAGGAGGTACGAGCAGTACTTC. This translates into CASSPGQGARRYEQYF.

The chain combines TRBV28 with TRBJ1-1; 7 positions agree with TRBD1. V lost 6 bases, J lost 0 bases, and 7 bases stayed unmatched. There are 15 residues in the CDR3. Germline CDR1 and CDR2: MDHEN and SYDVKM. The DNA for the CDR3 is TGTGCCAGCAGAAAAAGACAGGGTTTGAACACTGAAGCTTTCTTT. This translates into CASRKRQGLNTEAFF.

The V gene is TRBV14, the J gene TRBJ2-1; D may be TRBD2 (6 bases). Germline V gives CDR1 SGHDN, CDR2 FVKESK. V was cut by 1 base and J by 9 bases, with 16 bases left in between. CDR3 length equals 15 residues. CDR3 nucleotides: TGTGCCAGCAGCCAAGCACGAGCCGGGGGATTTGAGCAGTTCTTC. It translates to CASSQARAGGFEQFF.